Below are 3 T cell receptor beta chains sequenced from a single sample in a study of cytomegalovirus exposure and HLA in healthy donors. Primers: 60 Vbeta forward and 13 Jbeta reverse. Using immunoSEQ multiplex PCR, the repertoire was profiled, and TCRdb retains in-frame clones only, with some absent. The sample lists some 90,000 clones, about three quarters seen once, with nearly 6% in the top ten. The sequencing input was PBMCs. The origin of the receptors is a female donor in good health and CMV-seronegative.

This sequence joins TRBV5-1 and TRBJ2-7, with D perhaps TRBD2 (7 bases). With 1 base removed from V and 0 bases from J, the gap between germline ends came to 14 bases. The CDR3 loop spans 16 amino acids. Per the germline V gene, CDR1 is SGHRS and CDR2 is YFSETQ. CDR3 nucleotide sequence: TGCGCCAGCAGCTTGTCGGCGGGGGCCCGCTCCTACGAGCAGTACTTC. Its translation: CASSLSAGARSYEQYF.

The chain employs TRBV19 and TRBJ2-1; 7 bases fit TRBD2. Germline-derived CDR1 and CDR2 are LNHDA and SQIVND (reference sequence). The V and J ends lost 4 bases and 4 bases, in that order; junction bases with no gene match: 10. CDR3 length: 16 amino acids. As DNA, the CDR3 is TGTGCCAGTAGTAGAGGAACGGGAGGAGATTACAATGAGCAGTTCTTC. Protein product: CASSRGTGGDYNEQFF.

This chain uses TRBV28 with TRBJ1-6; a weak D match, TRBD1 (6 bases). Trimming took off 5 bases at V and 2 bases at J, with 10 bases between the two ends. The CDR3 spans 15 residues. Looked up from germline, CDR1 is MDHEN and CDR2 is SYDVKM. The CDR3 loop reads CASSSGDTYNSPLHF. The CDR3 DNA reads as TGTGCCAGCAGTAGTGGGGACACCTATAATTCACCCCTCCACTTT.